This paragraph covers one T cell receptor (beta chain) sequence. Its antigen is unknown. Here immunoSEQ multiplex PCR was the method, and the copy in TCRdb shows in-frame clones only, minus some. This sample carries almost 200,000 clones, about 81% of them seen once, and the ten largest clones take about 1.2%. The data derive from a study of cytomegalovirus exposure and HLA in healthy donors. Points from the study as a whole: In the 95 to 150 validation repertoires, just under 95% of cluster scores exceeded 0, per a later analysis. Reports showed the classifier diagnosing cytomegalovirus status with high specificity and sensitivity.

Trimming at V came to 6 bases and at J to 2 bases, leaving 6 bases not matched to a gene. The CDR3 totals 15 residues. Germline V gene data show CDR1 as MNHEY and CDR2 as SVGAGI. It was the roughly 120-subject validation cohort, separate from the roughly 700-subject first cohort, to which the donors belonged. The chain uses TRBV6-5 and TRBJ2-1, with TRBD1 identical over 8 bases. The specimen sequenced was PBMCs. The sequence was collected from a woman aged 30 to 39 in good health and CMV-seronegative. This CDR3 is CASSMTQGAYNEQFF. CDR3 nucleotide sequence: TGTGCCAGCAGCATGACACAGGGGGCCTACAATGAGCAGTTCTTC.